This record looks at one T cell receptor (beta chain) sequence and its context. The data were obtained in a study of blood T cells in healthy people across ages. Donors ranged from about 6 to 90 years old and were healthy Caucasians in Russia. The sample, about 9.2 milliliters of peripheral blood, was drawn from each donor. Isolation yielded PBMCs, at least 7 million per sample, in every case. V was pared by 6 bases and J by 1 base, with 14 bases between. The CDR3 runs 14 residues. Germline values: CDR1 DFQATT, CDR2 SNEGSKA (reference sequence). Through a sample-barcoded 5' primer and a J-beta primer mix, a second PCR was run for roughly 6 to 12 cycles. CDR3-containing paired-end reads numbered at least 2.5 million in each sample. TCRdb independently ran MiXCR on the 5' RACE reads; one entry per CDR3 protein. The sample lists 630,000 or so distinct CDR3 sequences, approximately 29% occurring once.

Sequencing was carried out using blood. The clonotype originates from an elderly woman in good health. The chain carries TRBV20-1 and TRBJ2-3; a weak D match, TRBD2 (6 bases). CDR3 in amino acids: CSAESRGGTDTQYF. CDR3 in DNA: TGCAGTGCGGAATCTCGCGGGGGCACAGATACGCAGTATTTT.